These 22 T cell receptor beta chains were sequenced from one sample in a study of T cell responses to AZD1222 COVID-19 vaccine. Assay: immunoSEQ multiplex PCR; the TCRdb copy retains only in-frame clones and omits some. The sample lists around 99,000 clones; approximately 86% were seen once. This sample comprised peripheral blood, obtained on day 0 of MenACWY control vaccination. The receptors shown here come from an adult in good health.

The chain's CDR3 is CASRTGNSPLHF. As DNA, the CDR3 is TGTGCCAGCAGAACAGGGAATTCACCCCTCCACTTT. J is TRBJ1-6 and V is TRBV27; D might be TRBD1 (6 bases). Trimming took 6 bases from V and 7 from J, leaving 7 bases between them. CDR1 is MNHEY, CDR2 SMNVEV, per germline (reference sequence). The CDR3 sequence is 12 residues long.

This rearrangement joins TRBV7-2 to TRBJ1-2; tentatively, D is TRBD1 (5 bases). V lost 5 bases to trimming and J lost 13 bases, with 14 bases between them. The germline CDR1 and CDR2 sequences are SGHTA and FQGNSA. There are 11 residues in the CDR3. The chain's CDR3 is CASSAQGWGTF. DNA for the CDR3: TGTGCCAGCAGCGCTCAGGGTTGGGGCACCTTC.

The CDR3 sequence: CASSTGAGQETQYF. The CDR3 region has the DNA TGTGCCAGCAGCACCGGAGCTGGGCAAGAGACCCAGTACTTC. The chain couples TRBV9 to TRBJ2-5; D is ambiguous. The CDR3 loop spans 14 amino acids. The germline gives CDR1 SGDLS, CDR2 YYNGEE. V lost 4 bases and J 2 bases, leaving 12 bases between the germline ends.

This clone appeared a few times. This chain joins TRBV7-6 and TRBJ2-3, with D unresolved. The V gene's germline CDR1 is SGHVS and CDR2 FNYEAQ. Trimming shortened V by 3 bases and J by 4 bases, and 8 bases separated the two germline ends. This CDR3 region has 13 residues. The CDR3 region is CASSFNRADTQYF. In DNA form, the CDR3 reads TGTGCCAGCAGCTTTAATAGGGCAGATACGCAGTATTTT.

CDR3 protein: CATSDVTDEPRTNTQYF. In DNA form, the CDR3 reads TGTGCCACCAGTGACGTAACGGACGAGCCCCGTACCAATACGCAGTATTTT. The rearrangement joins TRBV24-1 to TRBJ2-3; D call uncertain. The germline V gene encodes CDR1 KGHDR and CDR2 SFDVKD. V gave up 4 bases and J gave up 7 bases, with 23 bases separating them. CDR3 size: 17 residues.

The chain uses TRBV4-3 and TRBJ2-3; D is undetermined. The CDR3 loop spans 15 amino acids. Germline V gives CDR1 LGHNA, CDR2 YSLEER. The V and J ends lost 0 bases and 2 bases respectively, with 9 bases between them. In DNA form, the CDR3 reads TGCGCCAGCAGCCAAGAGAAACAGTCCACAGATACGCAGTATTTT. It yields the protein CASSQEKQSTDTQYF.

J is TRBJ2-7 and V is TRBV30; 7 bases agree with TRBD2. The CDR3 has 13 residues. V shed 2 bases, J shed 5 bases, and the junction held 6 bases outside the gene matches. Germline CDR1 reads GTSNPN; CDR2 reads SVGIG (reference sequence). The CDR3 region is CAWSREGVHEQYF. DNA of the CDR3: TGTGCCTGGAGTAGGGAGGGCGTCCACGAGCAGTACTTC.

The J gene is TRBJ2-7, the V gene TRBV7-9, with D perhaps being TRBD1 or TRBD2 (6 bases each). The V and J ends lost 4 bases and 0 bases respectively, with 13 bases between them. Germline CDR1 reads SEHNR; CDR2 reads FQNEAQ (reference sequence). This CDR3 region has 15 residues. The DNA of the CDR3 is TGTGCCAGCAGCTCCCCGGGGGACAACTCCTACGAGCAGTACTTC. This encodes CASSSPGDNSYEQYF.

This clone was recorded once. This chain connects TRBV11-2 to TRBJ1-6; D not certain. V lost 5 bases to trimming and J lost 8 bases, with 19 bases between them. The CDR3 runs to 16 residues. Germline V CDR1 and CDR2: SGHAT, FQNNGV. The CDR3 DNA is TGTGCCAGCAGCCGGACCGGGCTAGCCTCGGATTCACCCCTCCACTTT. Residues: CASSRTGLASDSPLHF.

The chain links TRBV5-1 to TRBJ2-7; 8 bases are a match to TRBD2. Germline CDR1 and CDR2: SGHRS and YFSETQ. The CDR3 runs 15 residues. V shed 0 bases and J 4 bases; nucleotides not matched to a gene: 6. In DNA, the CDR3 is TGCGCCAGCAGCTTGGGGGTAGCGGGGCTTTACGAGCAGTACTTC. This gives the protein CASSLGVAGLYEQYF.

V usage is TRBV7-9 and J usage is TRBJ1-2; D is possibly TRBD1 (5 bases). Germline V lookup: CDR1 SEHNR, CDR2 FQNEAQ (reference sequence). CDR3 length: 17 residues. V lost 5 bases and J lost 3, with 22 bases in between. This chain's CDR3 is CASSPLVASGPDYGYTF. As DNA, the CDR3 is TGTGCCAGCAGCCCCCTTGTCGCCTCGGGACCAGACTATGGCTACACCTTC.

J is TRBJ2-4 and V is TRBV7-2, with D uncertain. In germline, CDR1 is SGHTA, CDR2 FQGNSA. This CDR3 is 16 amino acids long. V lost 1 base, J lost 0 bases, and 10 bases lay in between. The CDR3 DNA is TGTGCCAGCAGCTTAGTACCGTTCCTAGCCAAAAACATTCAGTACTTC. It yields the protein CASSLVPFLAKNIQYF.

This sequence joins TRBV6-6 and TRBJ2-1; D gene uncertain. V was trimmed by 8 bases and J by 0 bases, leaving 17 bases between them. CDR3 length: 16 amino acids. CDR1 MNHNY and CDR2 SVGAGI come from the germline V gene (reference sequence). The CDR3 nucleotides read TGTGCCAGCGATGAGCGTCACCTCAGCTCCTACAATGAGCAGTTCTTC. Its protein product is CASDERHLSSYNEQFF.

V and J are TRBV7-2 and TRBJ1-4, with D unresolved. The ends were cut back, 6 bases at V and 3 bases at J, with 8 bases in the middle. The germline CDR1 and CDR2 sequences are SGHTA and FQGNSA. The CDR3 is 13 residues long. CDR3 protein: CASRAQSNEKLFF. Here the CDR3 DNA reads TGTGCCAGCAGGGCGCAGTCTAATGAAAAACTGTTTTTT.

This sequence joins TRBV27 and TRBJ2-3; D possibly corresponds to TRBD2 (5 bases). The germline V gene has CDR1 MNHEY and CDR2 SMNVEV (reference sequence). Between the trimmed V and J ends, which lost 2 bases and 2 bases, there was a span of 8 bases. This CDR3 contains 14 residues. The CDR3 DNA follows: TGTGCCAGCAGTTTACGGCGGGCCACAGATACGCAGTATTTT. As protein: CASSLRRATDTQYF.

This clone was seen only a few times. The genes are TRBV28 and TRBJ1-2; D ambiguous. Germline CDR1 reads MDHEN; CDR2 reads SYDVKM. Trimming stripped 3 bases from V and 1 base from J, with 9 bases between. The CDR3 is 14 residues long. This CDR3 reads CASSFAESNYGYTF. The CDR3 DNA reads as TGTGCCAGCAGTTTTGCAGAAAGTAACTATGGCTACACCTTC.

The chain links TRBV6-1 to TRBJ2-5; a possible D gene is TRBD1 (5 bases). The V end lost 0 bases, the J end lost 2 bases, and 10 bases lay between the germline ends. The germline gives CDR1 MNHNS, CDR2 SASEGT. CDR3 length equals 15 residues. The CDR3 DNA reads as TGTGCCAGCAGTGAAGCTAGGGGCCCTCAAGAGACCCAGTACTTC. Translating gives CASSEARGPQETQYF.

This chain uses TRBV6-5 with TRBJ2-7; D is ambiguous. Deletions cut 2 bases from V and 12 bases from J, with 11 bases between. This CDR3 contains 11 residues. CDR1 MNHEY and CDR2 SVGAGI come from the germline V gene. DNA for the CDR3: TGTGCCAGCAGTTACGACTCCCGCCGGTACTTC. This translates into CASSYDSRRYF.

The chain couples TRBV27 to TRBJ2-2; D is unclear. Germline V gives CDR1 MNHEY, CDR2 SMNVEV (reference sequence). V gave up 3 bases and J gave up 1 base, with 3 bases separating them. The CDR3 has 13 residues. This CDR3 reads CASSFRNTGELFF. The CDR3 coding sequence is TGTGCCAGCAGTTTCAGGAACACCGGGGAGCTGTTTTTT.

The CDR3 protein is CATSRDINSPLHF. Here the CDR3 DNA reads TGTGCCACCAGCAGAGACATAAATTCACCCCTCCACTTT. The chain links TRBV15 to TRBJ1-6; D is unresolved. Trimming cost V 0 bases and J 7 bases, with 4 bases left between them. CDR1 LNHNV and CDR2 YYDKDF come from the germline V gene (reference sequence). The length of the CDR3 is 13 residues.

The V and J genes are TRBV10-3 and TRBJ2-3; D remains ambiguous. Germline V gene sequence: CDR1 ENHRY, CDR2 SYGVKD. There are 15 residues in the CDR3. V dropped 4 bases and J dropped 3 bases, with 14 bases sitting between them. Written as DNA, the CDR3 is TGTGCCATCAGTGTAGGGTCAGACTGGACAGATACGCAGTATTTT. It codes for CAISVGSDWTDTQYF.

The V call is TRBV6-5, the J call TRBJ1-2, with 9 positions matching TRBD1. The V and J ends lost 2 bases and 6 bases, in that order; junction bases with no gene match: 7. This CDR3 comprises 15 residues. Per the germline V gene, CDR1 is MNHEY and CDR2 is SVGAGI. The CDR3 bases are TGTGCCAGCAGTTACACAGGACAGGGGATGAATGGCTACACCTTC. Residues: CASSYTGQGMNGYTF.